Following are 28 T cell receptor beta chains from one sample sequenced in a study of Ad26.COV2.S vaccination and SARS-CoV-2 variants. Profiled with immunoSEQ multiplex PCR; TCRdb holds only in-frame clones, not every one. The sample holds fewer than 500,000 clones; roughly 87% are singletons and the top ten take about 4.4%. Noted treatment: 15 to 20 received Ad26.COV2.S at low or high dose, single or two shots; 5 received placebo; per-sample allocation not given. The study sampled participants on day 63 after the first vaccine or placebo injection. The source material was peripheral blood, sampled in a trial of Ad26.COV2.S vaccine versus placebo. Receptor source: a person between 18 and 65 years old who received the Ad26.COV2.S COVID-19 vaccine or a placebo.

The rearrangement joins TRBV6-5 to TRBJ2-7; tentative D call: TRBD2 (5 bases). This CDR3 region has 11 residues. Trimming took off 6 bases at V and 3 bases at J, with 6 bases between the two ends. Germline values: CDR1 MNHEY, CDR2 SVGAGI. CDR3 DNA sequence: TGTGCCAGCAGCCGGGACTACGAGCAGTACTTC. Translating it yields CASSRDYEQYF.

The V gene is TRBV11-3, the J gene TRBJ2-1, with D possibly matching TRBD2 (6 bases). This CDR3 region has 16 residues. Germline V CDR1 and CDR2: SGHNT, YENEEA. Trimming took off 1 base at V and 3 bases at J, with 13 bases between the two ends. In DNA, the CDR3 is TGTGCCAGCAGCTTAGGCGGCGGAGGGAACTACAATGAGCAGTTCTTC. It encodes CASSLGGGGNYNEQFF.

As DNA, the CDR3 is TGTGCCAGCAGTAAGATGCAGAACTATGGCTACACCTTC. Translating it yields CASSKMQNYGYTF. This rearrangement joins TRBV25-1 to TRBJ1-2; D is undetermined. Germline values: CDR1 MGHDK, CDR2 SYGVNS. V lost 5 bases and J lost 2, with 9 bases in between. This CDR3 has 13 amino acids.

The chain has TRBV6-5 and TRBJ1-1; TRBD1 is a possible D gene (5 bases). Germline-derived CDR1 and CDR2 are MNHEY and SVGAGI. V was shortened by 6 bases and J by 0 bases, with 14 bases between the two germline ends. This CDR3 has 15 amino acids. The CDR3 region is CASSVREIMNTEAFF. For the CDR3, the DNA is TGTGCCAGCAGCGTCAGGGAGATCATGAACACTGAAGCTTTCTTT.

This clone has a handful of counts. This chain uses TRBV7-9 with TRBJ2-2; possible D gene TRBD2, 6 bases. Germline assignment: CDR1 SEHNR and CDR2 FQNEAQ (reference sequence). Trimming removed 11 bases at V and 3 bases at J, with 25 bases between. This CDR3 is built from 17 residues. CDR3 bases: TGTGCCGGCGCGTCATCCGGGGGTATTATCGACACCGGGGAGCTGTTTTTT. Translating gives CAGASSGGIIDTGELFF.

The V gene is TRBV7-8, the J gene TRBJ2-7, with D unresolved. The germline V and J ends were trimmed by 7 bases and 6 bases, with 19 bases remaining between them. CDR1 and CDR2 (germline): SGHVS, FQNEAQ. This CDR3 is 14 amino acids long. The CDR3 reads CASTLKGISREQYF. CDR3 nucleotides: TGTGCCAGCACCCTAAAAGGGATCTCTCGCGAGCAGTACTTC.

This chain joins TRBV7-2 and TRBJ1-5, with 9 nucleotides matching TRBD1. The junction had 6 bases not matched to a gene; V was cut back by 1 base and J by 5 bases. The CDR3 has 16 residues. The germline V gene encodes CDR1 SGHTA and CDR2 FQGNSA. CDR3 in amino acids: CASSLVGGQGYQPQHF. CDR3 sequence (DNA): TGTGCCAGCAGCTTAGTTGGGGGACAGGGATATCAGCCCCAGCATTTT.

The chain recombines TRBV5-1 with TRBJ2-7, with D maybe TRBD1 (6 bases). From germline, CDR1 is SGHRS and CDR2 YFSETQ. V was cut by 3 bases and J by 9 bases, with 25 bases left in between. The CDR3 consists of 16 residues. The CDR3: CASSSKLDRDLRAQYF. The CDR3 region has the DNA TGCGCCAGCAGCTCAAAACTGGACAGAGACCTCCGCGCGCAGTACTTC.

The chain couples TRBV10-3 to TRBJ2-4; 12 nucleotides match TRBD2. CDR1 and CDR2 (germline): ENHRY, SYGVKD. This CDR3 spans 15 amino acids. V lost 6 bases and J lost 7; bases outside the gene matches: 7. For the CDR3, the DNA is TGTGCCATCAGCGATTCTAGCGGGAGGGCGAACATTCAGTACTTC. Amino acid sequence: CAISDSSGRANIQYF.

The chain combines TRBV5-1 with TRBJ2-7, with D possibly being TRBD1 or TRBD2 (5 bases each). The ends were cut back, 4 bases at V and 6 bases at J, with 11 bases in the middle. CDR3 size: 12 residues. Germline CDR1 and CDR2: SGHRS and YFSETQ. Written as DNA, the CDR3 is TGCGCCAGCAGCCTTGGGGGTCGCGAGCAGTACTTC. Translated: CASSLGGREQYF.

As regards this clone: The sample contains more than one DNA sequence encoding this CDR3. This rearrangement joins TRBV7-2 to TRBJ1-5, with no clear D. Trimming pared 1 base from V and 6 bases from J, leaving 4 bases between. Per germline, CDR1 SGHTA and CDR2 FQGNSA. The CDR3 loop spans 12 amino acids. DNA for the CDR3: TGTGCCAGCAGCTTAGTGGGTCAGCCCCAGCATTTT. It is translated as CASSLVGQPQHF. Variable domain in full (rest from reference TRBV7-2 and TRBJ1-5): GAGVSQSPSNKVTEKGKDVELRCDPISGHTALYWYRQSLGQGLEFLIYFQGNSAPDKSGLPSDRFSAERTGGSVSTLTIQRTQQEDSAVYLCASSLVGQPQHFGDGTRLSIL.

The CDR3 spells CASSVGDGYSNQPQHF. The CDR3 DNA sequence: TGTGCCAGCAGCGTAGGGGACGGATATAGCAATCAGCCCCAGCATTTT. The chain recombines TRBV9 with TRBJ1-5; maybe TRBD1 (5 bases). Germline CDR1 SGDLS, CDR2 YYNGEE. Trimming cost V 0 bases and J 0 bases, with 10 bases left between them. This CDR3 has 16 residues. Complete variable domain (other parts from reference TRBV9 and TRBJ1-5): DSGVTQTPKHLITATGQRVTLRCSPRSGDLSVYWYQQSLDQGLQFLIQYYNGEERAKGNILERFSAQQFPDLHSELNLSSLELGDSALYFCASSVGDGYSNQPQHFGDGTRLSIL.

The V and J genes are TRBV28 and TRBJ2-7, with TRBD2 matching 12 bases. In germline, CDR1 is MDHEN, CDR2 SYDVKM. This CDR3 has 14 residues. V lost 6 bases, J lost 2 bases, and 2 bases stayed unmatched. This CDR3 is CASRSSGRAYEQYF. The CDR3 bases are TGTGCCAGCAGATCTAGCGGGAGGGCCTACGAGCAGTACTTC. The whole variable domain, remainder taken from reference TRBV28 and TRBJ2-7, is DVKVTQSSRYLVKRTGEKVFLECVQDMDHENMFWYRQDPGLGLRLIYFSYDVKMKEKGDIPEGYSVSREKKERFSLILESASTNQTSMYLCASRSSGRAYEQYFGPGTRLTVT.

The rearrangement uses TRBV7-2 and TRBJ2-5; TRBD2 matches 12 bases. V dropped 4 bases and J dropped 1; count of bases not matched to a gene: 1. The CDR3 length is 15 residues. The germline gives CDR1 SGHTA, CDR2 FQGNSA. DNA for the CDR3: TGTGCCAGCAGCTCGACTAGCGGGAGCCAAGAGACCCAGTACTTC. This sequence encodes CASSSTSGSQETQYF.

The chain links TRBV28 to TRBJ2-1, with TRBD1 matching over 7 bases. The CDR3 contains 17 residues. Germline CDR1 MDHEN, CDR2 SYDVKM. V trimming: 6 bases; J trimming: 4 bases; junction bases outside the gene matches: 15. The CDR3 loop is CASSQQQGSPRYNEQFF. Here the CDR3 DNA reads TGTGCCAGCAGCCAACAACAGGGGTCACCTCGATACAATGAGCAGTTCTTC.

The V and J genes are TRBV3-1 (or the pseudogene TRBV3-2) and TRBJ1-5; D not resolved. Germline V CDR1 and CDR2: LGHDT, YNNKEL (reference sequence). The CDR3 consists of 12 residues. Deletions cut 1 base from V and 7 bases from J, with 5 bases between. CDR3 protein: CASSQGSQPQHF. In DNA, the CDR3 is TGTGCCAGCAGCCAAGGTTCCCAGCCCCAGCATTTT.

This sequence joins TRBV27 and TRBJ2-1; D is uncertain. Trimming stripped 4 bases from V and 2 bases from J, with 6 bases between. This CDR3 comprises 13 residues. Germline values: CDR1 MNHEY, CDR2 SMNVEV (reference sequence). The CDR3 DNA is TGTGCCAGCAGTTCGAGACCCTACAATGAGCAGTTCTTC. The encoded protein is CASSSRPYNEQFF.

This clone was detected ten times or more. The V gene is TRBV11-2, the J gene TRBJ2-2; 9 bases align to TRBD2. V shed 3 bases and J 5 bases; nucleotides not matched to a gene: 4. Germline V gene lookup returns CDR1 SGHAT and CDR2 FQNNGV. This CDR3 is 15 amino acids long. In nucleotides, the CDR3 is TGTGCCAGCAGCTTGGTAGCGGGAGCGACCGGGGAGCTGTTTTTT. Its protein is CASSLVAGATGELFF. The whole variable domain, remainder taken from reference TRBV11-2 and TRBJ2-2, is EAGVAQSPRYKIIEKRQSVAFWCNPISGHATLYWYQQILGQGPKLLIQFQNNGVVDDSQLPKDRFSAERLKGVDSTLKIQPAKLEDSAVYLCASSLVAGATGELFFGEGSRLTVL.

V usage is TRBV19 and J usage is TRBJ2-2; D not certain. The CDR3 runs to 18 residues. The germline gives CDR1 LNHDA, CDR2 SQIVND (reference sequence). The V end was cut by 3 bases, the J end by 6 bases, with 23 bases between. CDR3 in amino acids: CASSIRPVTPWSAGELFF. DNA of the CDR3: TGTGCCAGTAGTATCAGGCCAGTTACACCGTGGTCGGCCGGGGAGCTGTTTTTT.

CDR3 bases: TGTGCCAGCAGTTACCAGGCTAGCCCAGATACGCAGTATTTT. As protein: CASSYQASPDTQYF. V and J are TRBV6-5 and TRBJ2-3; maybe TRBD2 (5 bases). The CDR3 spans 14 residues. The germline V gene encodes CDR1 MNHEY and CDR2 SVGAGI. V was clipped by 2 bases and J by 4 bases, with 10 bases between them.

V is TRBV5-8 and J is TRBJ2-1; D is unresolved. The V gene's germline CDR1 is SGHTS and CDR2 YDEGEE. This CDR3 has 16 amino acids. Trimming shortened V by 1 base and J by 4 bases, and 15 bases separated the two germline ends. The CDR3 is CASSLLSATAYNEQFF. DNA for the CDR3: TGTGCCAGCAGCTTGTTATCGGCGACCGCGTACAATGAGCAGTTCTTC.

In its sample, this clone was seen once. The V and J genes are TRBV6-5 and TRBJ2-3, with D hard to call. The germline V gene encodes CDR1 MNHEY and CDR2 SVGAGI. Trimming cost V 6 bases and J 2 bases, with 3 bases left between them. The CDR3 loop spans 11 amino acids. Here the CDR3 reads CASRVTDTQYF. The CDR3 DNA is TGTGCCAGCAGGGTCACAGATACGCAGTATTTT.

The chain carries TRBV5-1 and TRBJ2-2; TRBD2 matches 9 bases. Germline CDR1 is SGHRS and CDR2 is YFSETQ. CDR3 length equals 15 residues. J gave up 6 bases and V 7 bases, and 10 bases lay outside the gene matches. CDR3 sequence (DNA): TGCGCCAGCCGAGAGGGTAGCGGGAGATCCGGGGAGCTGTTTTTT. Amino acid sequence: CASREGSGRSGELFF.

The V gene is TRBV7-2, the J gene TRBJ1-1; D unclear. V was cut by 5 bases and J by 4 bases, with 14 bases left in between. CDR1 and CDR2 from the germline V gene are SGHTA and FQGNSA. This CDR3 is 14 amino acids long. For the CDR3, the DNA is TGTGCCAGCAGCCCAGCGAATAGGGCCACTGAAGCTTTCTTT. Amino acid sequence: CASSPANRATEAFF.

The gene calls are TRBV7-9 and TRBJ2-7, with TRBD1 matching over 7 bases. Germline V CDR1 and CDR2: SEHNR, FQNEAQ (reference sequence). The CDR3 spans 15 residues. Trimming at V came to 4 bases and at J to 5 bases, leaving 11 bases not matched to a gene. The CDR3 protein is CASSSTATGSHEQYF. The CDR3 DNA reads TGTGCCAGCAGCTCGACAGCGACAGGGTCCCACGAGCAGTACTTC.

The V call is TRBV18, the J call TRBJ1-6; D not resolved. The CDR3 has 17 residues. V was trimmed by 3 bases and J by 5 bases, leaving 17 bases between them. CDR1 and CDR2 from the germline V gene are KGHSH and LQKENI. CDR3 protein: CASSPRLGVGNNSPLHF. CDR3 sequence (DNA): TGTGCCAGCTCACCCCGCCTGGGCGTTGGAAATAATTCACCCCTCCACTTT.

V and J are TRBV3-1 (or the pseudogene TRBV3-2) and TRBJ2-3; no clear D. This CDR3 comprises 12 residues. V dropped 3 bases and J dropped 2 bases, with 3 bases sitting between them. Germline V gives CDR1 LGHDT, CDR2 YNNKEL (reference sequence). The CDR3 protein is CASSHFTDTQYF. CDR3 bases: TGTGCCAGCAGCCACTTCACAGATACGCAGTATTTT.

The chain carries TRBV19 and TRBJ2-5, with 7 bases aligning to TRBD1. There are 14 residues in the CDR3. Per germline, CDR1 LNHDA and CDR2 SQIVND (reference sequence). The junction had 7 bases not matched to a gene; V was cut back by 4 bases and J by 5 bases. The CDR3 region has the DNA TGTGCCAGTAGTAGAGGGACAGCACGGGAGACCCAGTACTTC. This codes for CASSRGTARETQYF.